Listed below are T cell receptor beta chains from one sample, sequenced in a study of shared clonotypes between healthy human individuals. Sequencing used immunoSEQ multiplex PCR; TCRdb keeps in-frame clones, though not all of them. This repertoire shows around 700,000 clones, 60% to 80% found once; its top ten account for approximately 2%. Sequenced sample: memory CD4+ T cells sorted from blood. Source of these receptors: a woman in her thirties in good health. CDR3s include the opening cysteine and the closing phenylalanine or tryptophan. The D gene is left open where the match is weak. Size is omitted from some rows. Given values are once, few, many or a class for expanded clones.

clone_size j_call v_call d_call cdr3_aa cdr3_nt
NA TRBJ2-1 TRBV5-4 NA CASSLGGGSSYNEQFF TGTGCCAGCAGCTTAGGAGGGGGCAGCTCCTACAATGAGCAGTTCTTC
NA TRBJ1-5 TRBV7-9 NA CASSFNEDQPQHF TGTGCCAGCAGCTTTAATGAAGACCAGCCCCAGCATTTT
NA TRBJ1-5 TRBV13 NA CASSKRGGNQPQHF TGTGCCAGCAGCAAAAGGGGGGGGAACCAGCCCCAGCATTTT
NA TRBJ1-4 TRBV7-8 NA CASSPRSLGSGEKLFF TGTGCCAGCAGCCCCCGGAGTCTTGGGAGCGGTGAAAAACTGTTTTTT
NA TRBJ1-4 TRBV5-8 NA CASSPGTILFF TGTGCCAGCAGCCCCGGGACAATTCTGTTTTTT
NA TRBJ2-3 TRBV6-5 NA CASSYIGGDTQYF TGTGCCAGCAGTTATATTGGGGGAGATACGCAGTATTTT
NA TRBJ1-5 TRBV7-3 NA CASDSRNQPQHF TGTGCCAGCGACTCCCGGAATCAGCCCCAGCATTTT
NA TRBJ1-3 TRBV5-1 NA CASSLAPDSSGNTIYF TGCGCCAGCAGCTTGGCCCCCGACAGCTCTGGAAACACCATATATTTT
NA TRBJ2-7 TRBV7-8 NA CASSSKRGGTYSSYEQYF TGTGCCAGCAGCTCCAAGAGAGGAGGTACCTACAGCTCCTACGAGCAGTACTTC
NA TRBJ1-2 TRBV20-1 NA CSAREGGYTF TGCAGTGCTAGAGAAGGCGGCTACACCTTC
NA TRBJ2-3 TRBV7-9 TRBD1 CASSSSGTGADTQYF TGTGCCAGCAGCTCCTCCGGGACAGGGGCAGATACGCAGTATTTT
NA TRBJ2-7 TRBV6-5 NA CASSHKPDEQYF TGTGCCAGCAGCCACAAACCTGACGAGCAGTACTTC
once TRBJ2-2 TRBV9 NA CASSVDRGTFTGELFF TGTGCCAGCAGCGTAGACCGGGGGACATTCACCGGGGAGCTGTTTTTT
NA TRBJ1-1 TRBV29-1 TRBD1 CSVRDRGGAFF TGCAGCGTTAGGGACAGGGGCGGGGCTTTCTTT
NA TRBJ1-4 TRBV19 NA CASSSRTNEKLFF TGTGCCAGTAGTAGTAGGACTAATGAAAAACTGTTTTTT
NA TRBJ1-2 TRBV7-9 NA CASSLGTVNYGYTF TGTGCCAGCAGCTTGGGGACGGTTAACTATGGCTACACCTTC
NA TRBJ2-5 TRBV7-3 TRBD2 CASSLAGGPLETQYF TGTGCCAGCAGCTTGGCGGGAGGGCCTCTAGAGACCCAGTACTTC
NA TRBJ2-5 TRBV25-1 NA CASSTSSAYQETQYF TGTGCCAGCAGTACCTCCTCTGCGTACCAAGAGACCCAGTACTTC
NA TRBJ2-1 TRBV7-9 NA CASSLANEQFF TGTGCCAGCAGCTTAGCGAATGAGCAGTTCTTC
once TRBJ2-1 TRBV4-2 NA CASSQERRGEQFF TGTGCCAGCAGCCAAGAACGACGAGGGGAGCAGTTCTTC
NA TRBJ2-2 TRBV19 NA CASSKQGNSGGELFF TGTGCCAGTAGTAAACAGGGAAATAGCGGCGGGGAGCTGTTTTTT
NA TRBJ2-5 TRBV19 TRBD2 CASSHADGLAGERETQYF TGTGCCAGTAGTCACGCGGACGGACTAGCGGGAGAAAGAGAGACCCAGTACTTC